Listed below are T cell receptor beta chains from one sample, sequenced in a study of blood T cell repertoires in COVID-19. Only in-frame clones appear in the TCRdb table, and some are missing; sequencing was by immunoSEQ multiplex PCR. Here the sample spans about 75,000 clones, around nine tenths being singletons. The source material was peripheral blood. These receptors were obtained from a human donor in a cohort sampled during active COVID-19. Each CDR3 is given with its conserved first and last residue. A D gene is named only where the DNA matches it firmly. The listing skips clone size in some rows; elsewhere it reads once, few, many or a size class.

D gene	clone size	V gene	J gene	CDR3 protein	CDR3 DNA
NA	NA	TRBV6-5	TRBJ2-5	CASSYSSGALQETQYF	TGTGCCAGCAGTTACTCATCAGGGGCGCTCCAAGAGACCCAGTACTTC
NA	NA	TRBV28	TRBJ1-4	CATYPPTGRREKLFF	TGTGCCACCTACCCCCCCACAGGGAGAAGGGAAAAACTGTTTTTT
NA	NA	TRBV6-5	TRBJ2-3	CASRDTGNADTQYF	TGTGCCAGCAGGGATACAGGGAATGCAGATACGCAGTATTTT
TRBD2	few	TRBV30	TRBJ2-2	CAWGTGGRTGELFF	TGTGCCTGGGGGACGGGGGGGCGAACCGGGGAGCTGTTTTTT
NA	NA	TRBV5-4	TRBJ1-3	CASSLTGSGNTIYF	TGTGCCAGCAGCTTGACAGGGTCTGGAAACACCATATATTTT
TRBD1	NA	TRBV27	TRBJ1-5	CASSGGGYNQPQHF	TGTGCCAGCAGCGGAGGGGGCTACAATCAGCCCCAGCATTTT
NA	few	TRBV4-1	TRBJ1-2	CASSPIRDILRDYTF	TGCGCCAGCAGCCCCATTCGGGACATTTTGAGGGACTACACCTTC
TRBD2	NA	TRBV11-2	TRBJ2-1	CASSLDLLAPYNEQFF	TGTGCCAGCAGCTTAGATCTACTAGCGCCGTACAATGAGCAGTTCTTC
NA	NA	TRBV13	TRBJ2-5	CASSWGGGLPGETQYF	TGTGCCAGCAGCTGGGGTGGTGGACTACCCGGGGAGACCCAGTACTTC
TRBD1	NA	TRBV3-1/TRBV3-2	TRBJ1-5	CASSKDRGSNQPQHF	TGTGCCAGCAGCAAGGACAGGGGTAGCAATCAGCCCCAGCATTTT
TRBD1	NA	TRBV14	TRBJ2-5	CASSPGRDRVIETQYF	TGTGCCAGCAGCCCCGGTCGGGACAGGGTCATTGAGACCCAGTACTTC